Presented here are 12 T cell receptor beta chains from one specimen sequenced in a study of immune heterogeneity within non-small cell lung tumors. With 32 V and 13 J primers, multiplex PCR amplified the TCR beta CDR3. Each CDR3 protein is one row after TCRdb ran MiXCR on the multiplex PCR reads. The table lists approximately 15,000 distinct CDR3 sequences, around 27% of them singletons, with 3.5% to 5% in the top ten. Template material comprised bulk tumor genomic DNA at approximately 540 ng per sample. Several biopsies per primary tumor were taken during surgery, spaced as far apart as possible. Curative surgical treatment was performed in patients who had newly diagnosed, untreated non-small cell lung cancer. Specimen: lung tumor tissue. The receptors derive from a man aged 40-55 years with non-small cell lung cancer.

This clonotype was seen a handful of times. The DNA for the CDR3 is TGTGCCAGCAGTCTGTCGGGGAACTGGGAGACCCAGTACTTC. Protein: CASSLSGNWETQYF. J is TRBJ2-5 and V is TRBV27; possible D gene TRBD2, 5 bases. The V gene's germline CDR1 is MNHEY and CDR2 SMNVEV (reference sequence). The germline V and J ends were trimmed by 5 bases and 5 bases, with 15 bases remaining between them. The CDR3 extends over 14 amino acids.

This clonotype was seen a handful of times. The chain carries TRBV4-2 and TRBJ2-5, with 7 bases lining up with TRBD2. Unmatched junction bases numbered 7, after V lost 4 bases and J lost 2 bases. Per germline, CDR1 LGHNA and CDR2 YNFKEQ. The length of the CDR3 is 15 residues. CDR3 nucleotide sequence: TGTGCCAGCAGCCCAAAGCGGGATAGTCAAGAGACCCAGTACTTC. Its protein product is CASSPKRDSQETQYF.

V usage is TRBV2 and J usage is TRBJ2-1, with 7 nucleotides matching TRBD2. Per the germline V gene, CDR1 is SNHLY and CDR2 is FYNNEI. J lost 5 bases, V lost 6 bases, and 7 bases had no gene match. The CDR3 is 14 amino acids. The CDR3 sequence: CASSGASGNNEQFF. The CDR3 DNA follows: TGTGCCAGCAGCGGGGCTAGCGGAAACAATGAGCAGTTCTTC. Drawing the rest from reference TRBV2 and TRBJ2-1, the complete variable domain is EPEVTQTPSHQVTQMGQEVILRCVPISNHLYFYWYRQILGQKVEFLVSFYNNEISEKSEIFDDQFSVERPDGSNFTLKIRSTKLEDSAMYFCASSGASGNNEQFFGPGTRLTVL.

In its sample, this clonotype is medium-sized. V is TRBV4-2 and J is TRBJ2-7; TRBD2 matches 7 bases. Losses at the gene ends were 4 bases for V and 0 bases for J; bases not matched to a gene: 15. Germline V gene data show CDR1 as LGHNA and CDR2 as YNFKEQ. The CDR3 loop spans 18 amino acids. The CDR3 bases are TGTGCCAGCAGCCCTCAACTCCCAGGCGGGAGTGGCTCCTACGAGCAGTACTTC. This gives the protein CASSPQLPGGSGSYEQYF.

The CDR3 coding sequence is TGTGCCAGCAGCCGCTTCAGACGGGATTCTCACTACAATGAGCAGTTCTTC. This codes for CASSRFRRDSHYNEQFF. This rearrangement joins TRBV11-2 to TRBJ2-1; D is perhaps TRBD2 (5 bases). Germline lookup yields CDR1 SGHAT and CDR2 FQNNGV. V was trimmed by 5 bases and J by 3 bases, leaving 20 bases between them. This CDR3 is 17 amino acids long. Full variable domain (outside the CDR3, taken from reference TRBV11-2 and TRBJ2-1): EAGVAQSPRYKIIEKRQSVAFWCNPISGHATLYWYQQILGQGPKLLIQFQNNGVVDDSQLPKDRFSAERLKGVDSTLKIQPAKLEDSAVYLCASSRFRRDSHYNEQFFGPGTRLTVL.

This clonotype was recorded many times. J is TRBJ2-7 and V is TRBV9, with a possible D match to TRBD1 (5 bases). The CDR3 loop spans 15 amino acids. Germline V gene sequence: CDR1 SGDLS, CDR2 YYNGEE. The germline V and J ends were trimmed by 0 bases and 5 bases, with 15 bases remaining between them. This CDR3 reads CASSVAGATQDEQYF. The CDR3 DNA reads as TGTGCCAGCAGCGTAGCTGGGGCTACCCAGGACGAGCAGTACTTC.

This clonotype has at least ten counts. This sequence joins TRBV2 and TRBJ2-1; D uncertain. Trimming cost V 2 bases and J 8 bases, with 13 bases left between them. This CDR3 comprises 14 residues. Germline CDR1 SNHLY, CDR2 FYNNEI. CDR3 nucleotide sequence: TGTGCCAGCAGTGAAATCGTCAGGAGCGATGAGCAGTTCTTC. It yields the protein CASSEIVRSDEQFF.

Concerning this clonotype: With a much larger clone just one base away, this may be a read error. No DNA is shown, since the ends of the CDR3 on it are uncertain; the CDR3 is the one TCRdb lists. The rearrangement uses TRBV9 and TRBJ2-7. A total of 14 residues make up the CDR3, ends included. Germline V CDR1 and CDR2: SGDLS, YYNGEE. This CDR3 is CASSVAAGSYERYF.

Judged by abundance, this clonotype is medium-sized. The CDR3 DNA sequence: TGCAGTGCTAGAGATTCAAGCGGGAGTCAGTACGAGCAGTACTTC. This gives the protein CSARDSSGSQYEQYF. The chain couples TRBV20-1 to TRBJ2-7; 8 nucleotides agree with TRBD2. Losses at the gene ends were 0 bases for V and 4 bases for J; bases not matched to a gene: 8. The CDR3 covers 15 residues. Germline lookup yields CDR1 DFQATT and CDR2 SNEGSKA (reference sequence).

This clonotype was observed at least ten times. J is TRBJ2-1 and V is TRBV6-1; D ambiguous. V was trimmed by 6 bases and J by 0 bases, leaving 9 bases between them. There are 14 residues in the CDR3. Germline V lookup: CDR1 MNHNS, CDR2 SASEGT. In DNA, the CDR3 is TGTGCCAGCAGCAGTAGAAGCTCCTACAATGAGCAGTTCTTC. It specifies CASSSRSSYNEQFF.

In its sample, this clonotype is medium-sized. The chain combines TRBV5-1 with TRBJ2-7; no clear D gene. CDR1 is SGHRS, CDR2 YFSETQ, per germline. Deletions cut 4 bases from V and 0 bases from J, with 8 bases between. The CDR3 has 13 residues. The CDR3 DNA reads as TGCGCCAGCAGCACACACGACTCCTACGAGCAGTACTTC. Amino acid sequence: CASSTHDSYEQYF.

The rearrangement uses TRBV4-1 and TRBJ1-1, with 8 nucleotides matching TRBD1. Per the germline V gene, CDR1 is MGHRA and CDR2 is YSYEKL. V trimming: 4 bases; J trimming: 0 bases; junction bases outside the gene matches: 13. There are 18 residues in the CDR3. The CDR3 bases are TGCGCCAGCAGCCCCCAATCCGGGACAGGACTCATGAACACTGAAGCTTTCTTT. This encodes CASSPQSGTGLMNTEAFF.